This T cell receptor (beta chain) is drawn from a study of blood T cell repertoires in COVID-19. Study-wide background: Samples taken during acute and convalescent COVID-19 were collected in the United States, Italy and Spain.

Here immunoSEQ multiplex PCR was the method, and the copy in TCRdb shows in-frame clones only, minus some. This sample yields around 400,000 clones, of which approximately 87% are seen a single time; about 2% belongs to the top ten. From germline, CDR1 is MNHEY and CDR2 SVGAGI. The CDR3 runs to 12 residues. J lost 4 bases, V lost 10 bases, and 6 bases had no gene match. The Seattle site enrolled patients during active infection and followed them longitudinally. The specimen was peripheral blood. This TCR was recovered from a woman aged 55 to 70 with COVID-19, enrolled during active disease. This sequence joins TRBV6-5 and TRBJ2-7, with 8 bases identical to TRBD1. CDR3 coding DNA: TGTGCCACTCGGACAGGGTTGTACGAGCAGTACTTC. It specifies CATRTGLYEQYF.